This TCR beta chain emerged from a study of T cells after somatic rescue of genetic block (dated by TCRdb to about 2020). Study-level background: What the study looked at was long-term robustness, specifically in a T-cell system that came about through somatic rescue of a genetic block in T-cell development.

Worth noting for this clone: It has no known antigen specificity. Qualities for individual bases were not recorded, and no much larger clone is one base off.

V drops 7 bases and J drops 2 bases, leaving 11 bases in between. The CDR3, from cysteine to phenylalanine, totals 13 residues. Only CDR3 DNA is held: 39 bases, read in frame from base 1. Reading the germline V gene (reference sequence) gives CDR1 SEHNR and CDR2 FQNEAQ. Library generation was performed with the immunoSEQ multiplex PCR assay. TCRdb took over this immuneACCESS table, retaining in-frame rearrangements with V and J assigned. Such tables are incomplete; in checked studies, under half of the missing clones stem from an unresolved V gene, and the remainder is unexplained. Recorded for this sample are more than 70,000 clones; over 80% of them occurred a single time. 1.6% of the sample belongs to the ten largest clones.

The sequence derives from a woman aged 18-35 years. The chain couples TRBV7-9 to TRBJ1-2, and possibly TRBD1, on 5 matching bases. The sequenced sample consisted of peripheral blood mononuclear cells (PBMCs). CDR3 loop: CASMGVINYGYTF. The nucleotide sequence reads TGTGCCAGCATGGGGGTTATCAACTATGGCTACACCTTC. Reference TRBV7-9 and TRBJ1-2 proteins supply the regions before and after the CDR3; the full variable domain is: DTGVSQNPRHKITKRGQNVTFRCDPISEHNRLYWYRQTLGQGPEFLTYFQNEAQLEKSRLLSDRFSAERPKGSFSTLEIQRTEQGDSAMYLCASMGVINYGYTFGSGTRLTVV.